This T cell receptor (beta chain) appears in the sequencing data of a study of CD4 T cells in relation to SARS-CoV-2 and coronaviruses (dated by TCRdb to 2020 to 2022). Study-level background: The ViraFEST assay cultured PBMCs with antigen for roughly nine days, then sequenced TCR beta CDR3s to find antigen-specific clonal expansions. The negative reference condition was either a culture with an HIV-1 Nef peptide pool or a culture with no peptide. Patient-derived lymphoblastoid cell lines were used to map the HLA restriction of shared crossreactive spike epitopes. At the level of individual TCR clonotypes, the study measured memory CD4+ T cell crossreactivity between SARS-CoV-2 spike protein and common cold coronavirus spike proteins. The Adaptive Biotechnologies TCR-sequencing kit was used to sequence samples from a few pre-COVID donors and the naive versus memory experiments, whereas other data were Illumina-based. A different, Illumina-based TCR-beta assay was used to sequence expansion assays from other donors in the study. General findings and caveats noted by the study authors: About 60% of donors had memory CD4+ clonotypes that crossrecognized SARS-CoV-2 and at least one common cold coronavirus spike. Significantly weaker SARS-CoV-2-driven expansion was shown by crossreactive clones than by monoreactive clones, consistent with antigenic imprinting. Small numbers of patients and of tested TCRs limited the study. Crossreactivity analysis centred on spike protein, so crossreactivity against other viral proteins was not assessed. Because no donor provided both pre-pandemic and post-infection samples, tracing the source of pre-existing responses was limited.

As to this clone: The antigen it recognizes is unknown. Nothing much larger sits one base from this clone, and base qualities are not available.

Libraries came from the immunoSEQ multiplex PCR assay. The paper's processing steps were these. During preprocessing, nonproductive sequences were removed, as were CDR3s that did not start with C, did not end with F or W, or were shorter than 7 amino acids. The MANAFEST web app identified antigen-specific clonotypes based on expansion compared with the reference and other culture wells. A clone was considered positive if the clone showed significant expansion compared with the reference culture in 2 of 3 replicate wells at an FDR below 0.05. To be called positive, a clone also had to show significant expansion compared with every other tandem well and an odds ratio greater than 5. After three terminal residues were trimmed from each end, CDR3 homology was quantified as pairwise Levenshtein distance using the stringdist R package. Entries here come from immuneACCESS through TCRdb and include only in-frame sequences with V and J called. Some clones fail to appear in such tables; in the studies checked, an unresolved V gene covers under half of the shortfall, and the cause of the remainder is unknown. V and J calls and clone size come straight from that table; D and trimming were deduced from the DNA. Across this sample there are some 19,000 clones, with 75% to 85% seen only once. In total, the top ten clones hold 20% to 30% of the sample.

The CDR3 starts with the cysteine, ends with the phenylalanine, and has 14 residues. CDR3 DNA only is kept here, 42 bases in frame from base 1. From the germline V gene, CDR1 is SGHTA and CDR2 is FQGTGA. V has 4 bases trimmed and J has 3 bases trimmed; junction bases matching no gene number 4. CD4+ T cells from unexposed donors were collected before the COVID-19 pandemic (2011-2018). After about 9 days of culture, CD4+ T cells were isolated with the EasySep CD4+ T cell isolation kit. As far as cell numbers permitted, CD4+ T cells from unexposed donors were tested for reactivity against SARS-CoV-2 S and N as well as four spike pools from common cold coronaviruses. Roughly 1.9 million PBMCs per well were cultured in IMDM with approximately 4.5% human AB serum and approximately 10 IU/ml IL-2. Half of the culture medium was replaced with fresh IL-2-containing medium on days 3 and 7. In general, every peptide culture condition was set up in three replicate wells. Leukapheresis product for the unexposed donors was purchased commercially. Ficoll-Paque PLUS gradient centrifugation was used to isolate PBMCs from leukapheresis product or whole blood. The PBMCs went either fresh into the expansion assay or into cryopreservation at -140 degrees C. The QIAamp Micro DNA Kit was used to extract genomic DNA from the CD4+ T cells.

Sample: CD4+ T cells from PBMCs, cultured in vitro. The TCR was taken from a human donor in good health. The chain is assembled from TRBV7-3 and TRBJ2-5; 8 bases in the junction line up with TRBD1. CDR3 protein: CASSSQGAEETQYF. The nucleotides read TGTGCCAGCAGCTCTCAGGGGGCGGAAGAGACCCAGTACTTC.